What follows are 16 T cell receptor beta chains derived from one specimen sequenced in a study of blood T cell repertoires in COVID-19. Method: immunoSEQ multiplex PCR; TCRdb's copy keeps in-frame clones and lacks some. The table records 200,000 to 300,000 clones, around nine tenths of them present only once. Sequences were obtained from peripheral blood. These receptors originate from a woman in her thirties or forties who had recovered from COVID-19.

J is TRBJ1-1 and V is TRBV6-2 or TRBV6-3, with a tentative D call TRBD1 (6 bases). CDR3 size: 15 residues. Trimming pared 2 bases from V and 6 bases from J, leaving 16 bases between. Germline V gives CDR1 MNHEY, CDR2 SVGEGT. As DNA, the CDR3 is TGTGCCAGCAGTTACCCCGGGACACTTCGGGCTGAAGCTTTCTTT. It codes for CASSYPGTLRAEAFF.

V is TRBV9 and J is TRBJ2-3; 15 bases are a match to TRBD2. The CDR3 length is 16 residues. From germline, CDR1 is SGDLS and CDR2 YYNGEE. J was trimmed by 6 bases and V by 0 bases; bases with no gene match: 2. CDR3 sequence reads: CASSVGTSGRADTQYF. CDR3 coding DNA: TGTGCCAGCAGCGTAGGGACTAGCGGGAGGGCGGATACGCAGTATTTT.

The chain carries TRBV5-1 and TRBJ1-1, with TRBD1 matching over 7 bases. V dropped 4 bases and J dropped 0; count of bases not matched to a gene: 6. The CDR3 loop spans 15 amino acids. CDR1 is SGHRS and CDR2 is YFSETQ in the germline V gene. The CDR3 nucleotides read TGCGCCAGCAGCCCCCAGGGGGGTCTGAACACTGAAGCTTTCTTT. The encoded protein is CASSPQGGLNTEAFF. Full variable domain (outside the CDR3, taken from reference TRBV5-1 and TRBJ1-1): KAGVTQTPRYLIKTRGQQVTLSCSPISGHRSVSWYQQTPGQGLQFLFEYFSETQRNKGNFPGRFSGRQFSNSRSEMNVSTLELGDSALYLCASSPQGGLNTEAFFGQGTRLTVV.

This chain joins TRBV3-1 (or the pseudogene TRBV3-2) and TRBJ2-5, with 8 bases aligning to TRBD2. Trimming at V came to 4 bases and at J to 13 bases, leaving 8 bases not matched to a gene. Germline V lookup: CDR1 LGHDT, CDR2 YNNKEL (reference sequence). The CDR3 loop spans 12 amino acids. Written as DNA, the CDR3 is TGTGCCAGCAGCCTCCGGAGCGGGAGTCGGTACTTC. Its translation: CASSLRSGSRYF.

The CDR3 nucleotides are TGCGCCAGCAAGGGGACAGGGGGAGAAAAACTGTTTTTT. Translated: CASKGTGGEKLFF. This chain links TRBV5-1 with TRBJ1-4; 11 nucleotides line up with TRBD1. Unmatched junction bases numbered 3, after V lost 6 bases and J lost 8 bases. In germline, CDR1 is SGHRS, CDR2 YFSETQ. CDR3 length: 13 residues.

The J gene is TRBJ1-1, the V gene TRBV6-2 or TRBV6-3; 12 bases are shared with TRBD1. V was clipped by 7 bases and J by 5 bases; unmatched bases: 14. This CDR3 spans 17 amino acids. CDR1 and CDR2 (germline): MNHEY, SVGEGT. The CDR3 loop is CASNYPGQGAIWTEAFF. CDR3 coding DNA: TGTGCCAGCAATTATCCGGGACAGGGGGCGATCTGGACTGAAGCTTTCTTT.

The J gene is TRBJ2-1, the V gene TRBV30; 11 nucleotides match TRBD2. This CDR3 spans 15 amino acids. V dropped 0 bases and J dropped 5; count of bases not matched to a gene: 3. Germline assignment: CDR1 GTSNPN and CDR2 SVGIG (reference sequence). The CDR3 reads CAWSVGTSGHNEQFF. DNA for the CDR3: TGTGCCTGGAGTGTCGGGACTAGCGGACACAATGAGCAGTTCTTC.

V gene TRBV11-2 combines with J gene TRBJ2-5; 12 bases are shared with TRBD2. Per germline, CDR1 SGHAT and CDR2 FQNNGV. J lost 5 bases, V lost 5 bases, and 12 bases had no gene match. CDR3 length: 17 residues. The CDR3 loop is CASSPPGLAGGGETQYF. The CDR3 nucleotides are TGTGCCAGCAGCCCCCCGGGGCTAGCGGGAGGGGGGGAGACCCAGTACTTC.

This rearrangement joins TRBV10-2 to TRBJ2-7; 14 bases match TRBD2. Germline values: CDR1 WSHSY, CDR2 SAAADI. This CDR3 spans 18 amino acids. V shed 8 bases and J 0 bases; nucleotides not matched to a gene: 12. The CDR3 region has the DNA TGCGCCAGCCCACCCCCGGGACTAGCGGGGGCTAGCTCCTACGAGCAGTACTTC. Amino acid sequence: CASPPPGLAGASSYEQYF.

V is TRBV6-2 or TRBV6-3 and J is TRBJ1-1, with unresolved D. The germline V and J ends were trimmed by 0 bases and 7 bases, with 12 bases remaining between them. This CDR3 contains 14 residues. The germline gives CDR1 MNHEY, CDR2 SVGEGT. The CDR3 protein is CASSYSPLGSEAFF. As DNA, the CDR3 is TGTGCCAGCAGTTACTCCCCCTTGGGGAGTGAAGCTTTCTTT.

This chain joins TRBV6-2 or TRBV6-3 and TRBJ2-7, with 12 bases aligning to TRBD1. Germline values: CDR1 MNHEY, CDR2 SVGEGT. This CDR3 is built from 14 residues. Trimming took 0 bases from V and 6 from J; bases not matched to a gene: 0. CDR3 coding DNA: TGTGCCAGCAGTTACTCGGGACAGGGGGCCGAGCAGTACTTC. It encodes CASSYSGQGAEQYF.

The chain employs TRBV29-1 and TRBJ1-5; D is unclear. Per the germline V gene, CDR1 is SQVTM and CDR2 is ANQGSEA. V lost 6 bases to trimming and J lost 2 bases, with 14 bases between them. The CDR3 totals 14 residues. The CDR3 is CSVAETGGNQPQHF. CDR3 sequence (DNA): TGCAGCGTCGCAGAAACCGGGGGCAATCAGCCCCAGCATTTT.

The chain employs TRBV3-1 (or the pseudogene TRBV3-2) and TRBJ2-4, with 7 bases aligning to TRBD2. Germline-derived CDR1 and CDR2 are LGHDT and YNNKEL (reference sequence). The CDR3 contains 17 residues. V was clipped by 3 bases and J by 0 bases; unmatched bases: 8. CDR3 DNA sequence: TGTGCCAGCAGCCAGATGTGGGGGAGGGGAGCCAAAAACATTCAGTACTTC. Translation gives CASSQMWGRGAKNIQYF.

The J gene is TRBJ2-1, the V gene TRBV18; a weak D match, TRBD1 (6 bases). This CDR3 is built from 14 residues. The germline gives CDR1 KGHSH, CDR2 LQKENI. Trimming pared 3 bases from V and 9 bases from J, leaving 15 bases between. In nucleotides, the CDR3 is TGTGCCAGCTCACCCCCACTCATAGGGGGTGAGCAGTTCTTC. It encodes CASSPPLIGGEQFF.

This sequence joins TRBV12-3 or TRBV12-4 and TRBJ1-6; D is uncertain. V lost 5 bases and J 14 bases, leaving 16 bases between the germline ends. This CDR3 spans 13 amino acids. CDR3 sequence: CASSRRQTKALHF. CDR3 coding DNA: TGTGCCAGCAGTCGTCGACAAACCAAGGCCCTCCACTTT.

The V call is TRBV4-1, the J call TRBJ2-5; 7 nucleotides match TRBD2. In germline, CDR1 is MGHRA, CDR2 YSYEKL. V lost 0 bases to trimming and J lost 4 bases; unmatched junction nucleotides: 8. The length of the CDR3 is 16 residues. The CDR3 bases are TGCGCCAGCAGCCAAGATTTCGGCGGGAGTGGAGAGACCCAGTACTTC. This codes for CASSQDFGGSGETQYF.